The entry below describes one TCR beta chain. The antigen is not known. The ends were cut back, 7 bases at V and 6 bases at J, with 15 bases in the middle. Germline CDR1 reads PRHDT; CDR2 reads FYEKMQ (reference sequence). This CDR3 has 14 residues. This record belongs to a study of cytotoxic CD8 clonotypes in ibrutinib-treated CLL. The wider study: Of a cohort that held about 12 relapsed/refractory and around 15 treatment-naive patients, 17 to 18 were IGHV unmutated. Investigators reported 25 or so partial and 2 complete responses; after median about 70 months, approximately 15 patients remained remitted and approximately twelve progressed. The study's findings and limits: Rare overall, public clonotypes shrank or held steady under therapy.

Here immunoSEQ multiplex PCR was the method, and the copy in TCRdb shows in-frame clones only, minus some. The table has roughly 29,000 clones, about three quarters seen once. Sequencing used PBMCs, obtained after 36 months of ibrutinib treatment. V gene TRBV13 combines with J gene TRBJ2-2; D might be TRBD2 (6 bases). The receptor was isolated from a human donor with chronic lymphocytic leukemia. This CDR3 reads CASIQGREAGELFF. CDR3 DNA: TGTGCCAGCATCCAAGGAAGGGAGGCCGGGGAGCTGTTTTTT.